Listed below are T cell receptor beta chains from one sample, sequenced in a study of cytomegalovirus exposure and HLA in healthy donors. Assay used: immunoSEQ multiplex PCR; TCRdb lists only in-frame clones, some missing. The table has 75,000 to 100,000 clones, about 74% seen once. Material for sequencing was PBMCs. Receptor source: a man aged 60 to 69 in good health and CMV-seropositive. CDR3s include the opening cysteine and the closing phenylalanine or tryptophan. Each record gives: clone size, V gene, D gene, J gene, CDR3 protein, CDR3 DNA. The D gene is left open where the match is weak. A clone size is listed for some rows: how often the clone was seen (once, few, many), or a class if it is expanded.

abundance: NA
v_gene: TRBV9
d_gene: TRBD2
j_gene: TRBJ2-7
CDR3aa: CASSVGSGAGGLNEQYF
CDR3nt: TGTGCCAGCAGCGTAGGGTCTGGAGCGGGGGGGCTGAACGAGCAGTACTTC

abundance: once
v_gene: TRBV29-1
d_gene: NA
j_gene: TRBJ2-7
CDR3aa: CSVEVGTRLYEQYF
CDR3nt: TGCAGCGTTGAAGTAGGGACAAGACTCTACGAGCAGTACTTC

abundance: NA
v_gene: TRBV28
d_gene: NA
j_gene: TRBJ2-7
CDR3aa: CASSGDTGKDEQYF
CDR3nt: TGTGCCAGCAGCGGGGACACAGGGAAAGACGAGCAGTACTTC

abundance: NA
v_gene: TRBV11-2
d_gene: NA
j_gene: TRBJ2-4
CDR3aa: CASSLGHLSPTLDF
CDR3nt: TGTGCCAGCAGCCTGGGACATTTATCCCCCACTTTAGACTTC

abundance: NA
v_gene: TRBV5-4
d_gene: TRBD1
j_gene: TRBJ2-5
CDR3aa: CASSSGQGPWEQYF
CDR3nt: TGTGCCAGCAGCTCTGGACAGGGCCCTTGGGAGCAGTACTTC

abundance: NA
v_gene: TRBV15
d_gene: NA
j_gene: TRBJ2-2
CDR3aa: CATSTFLNTGELFF
CDR3nt: TGTGCCACCAGCACCTTCTTGAACACCGGGGAGCTGTTTTTT

abundance: few
v_gene: TRBV18
d_gene: NA
j_gene: TRBJ2-2
CDR3aa: CASSPPGGRDTGELFF
CDR3nt: TGTGCCAGCTCACCACCGGGGGGTCGGGACACCGGGGAGCTGTTTTTT

abundance: NA
v_gene: TRBV6-5
d_gene: NA
j_gene: TRBJ1-6
CDR3aa: CASSYSSSQGSPLHF
CDR3nt: TGTGCCAGCAGTTACTCGAGTAGCCAAGGTTCACCCCTCCACTTT

abundance: NA
v_gene: TRBV11-2
d_gene: NA
j_gene: TRBJ1-2
CDR3aa: CASSLDRNYGYTF
CDR3nt: TGTGCCAGCAGCTTAGACAGGAACTATGGCTACACCTTC

abundance: NA
v_gene: TRBV11-3
d_gene: TRBD2
j_gene: TRBJ2-1
CDR3aa: CASSLEAGGLFNEQFF
CDR3nt: TGTGCCAGCAGCTTAGAGGCGGGGGGGCTCTTCAATGAGCAGTTCTTC

abundance: NA
v_gene: TRBV4-2
d_gene: TRBD1
j_gene: TRBJ2-1
CDR3aa: CASSPGTGGANNEQFF
CDR3nt: TGTGCCAGCAGCCCCGGAACAGGGGGCGCAAACAATGAGCAGTTCTTC

abundance: few
v_gene: TRBV7-2
d_gene: TRBD1
j_gene: TRBJ2-1
CDR3aa: CASKRQGNEQFF
CDR3nt: TGTGCCAGCAAGAGACAGGGTAACGAGCAGTTCTTC

abundance: NA
v_gene: TRBV5-6
d_gene: NA
j_gene: TRBJ1-1
CDR3aa: CASSPAGGSTEAFF
CDR3nt: TGTGCCAGCAGCCCGGCGGGGGGCAGCACTGAAGCTTTCTTT

abundance: few
v_gene: TRBV10-3
d_gene: NA
j_gene: TRBJ1-2
CDR3aa: CAIRISAAGTNYGYTF
CDR3nt: TGTGCCATCAGAATAAGTGCGGCAGGGACTAACTATGGCTACACCTTC

abundance: once
v_gene: TRBV19
d_gene: TRBD2
j_gene: TRBJ2-1
CDR3aa: CASSIPGTRNEQFF
CDR3nt: TGTGCCAGTAGTATACCCGGGACTAGGAATGAGCAGTTCTTC

abundance: NA
v_gene: TRBV13
d_gene: TRBD1
j_gene: TRBJ1-2
CDR3aa: CASSPEGTVNYGYTF
CDR3nt: TGTGCCAGCAGCCCTGAAGGGACAGTCAACTATGGCTACACCTTC

abundance: NA
v_gene: TRBV9
d_gene: TRBD1
j_gene: TRBJ1-1
CDR3aa: CASSVGQGQGNTEAFF
CDR3nt: TGTGCCAGCAGCGTAGGGCAAGGACAGGGGAACACTGAAGCTTTCTTT

abundance: NA
v_gene: TRBV5-1
d_gene: NA
j_gene: TRBJ1-2
CDR3aa: CASSLDGYGYTF
CDR3nt: TGCGCCAGCAGCTTGGACGGCTATGGCTACACCTTC

abundance: NA
v_gene: TRBV25-1
d_gene: TRBD1
j_gene: TRBJ1-2
CDR3aa: CASSLPGQGARGYTF
CDR3nt: TGTGCCAGCAGCCTCCCGGGACAGGGGGCGAGAGGCTACACCTTC

abundance: NA
v_gene: TRBV27
d_gene: NA
j_gene: TRBJ1-6
CDR3aa: CASSQPGHTNSPLHF
CDR3nt: TGTGCCAGCAGCCAACCGGGACACACTAATTCACCCCTCCACTTT

abundance: NA
v_gene: TRBV18
d_gene: TRBD1
j_gene: TRBJ1-6
CDR3aa: CASSPDRGYNSPLHF
CDR3nt: TGTGCCAGCTCCCCCGACAGGGGCTATAATTCACCCCTCCACTTT

abundance: few
v_gene: TRBV2
d_gene: NA
j_gene: TRBJ1-5
CDR3aa: CASSEMSNQPQHF
CDR3nt: TGTGCCAGCAGTGAAATGTCTAATCAGCCCCAGCATTTT

abundance: once
v_gene: TRBV5-1
d_gene: TRBD1
j_gene: TRBJ2-7
CDR3aa: CASSPGQEIHYEQYF
CDR3nt: TGCGCCAGCAGCCCCGGACAGGAGATACACTACGAGCAGTACTTC

abundance: NA
v_gene: TRBV19
d_gene: TRBD1
j_gene: TRBJ1-4
CDR3aa: CASSLYRGSNEKLFF
CDR3nt: TGTGCCAGTAGTTTGTACAGGGGATCGAATGAAAAACTGTTTTTT

abundance: NA
v_gene: TRBV4-1
d_gene: TRBD1
j_gene: TRBJ1-5
CDR3aa: CASSRLGTGDRPQHF
CDR3nt: TGCGCCAGCAGCCGCCTCGGGACAGGGGACCGGCCCCAGCATTTT

abundance: few
v_gene: TRBV27
d_gene: NA
j_gene: TRBJ2-7
CDR3aa: CASSLSGNPSYEQYF
CDR3nt: TGTGCCAGCAGTTTATCGGGCAACCCCTCCTACGAGCAGTACTTC

abundance: NA
v_gene: TRBV6-1
d_gene: TRBD1
j_gene: TRBJ2-7
CDR3aa: CASSRGQSYEQYF
CDR3nt: TGTGCCAGCAGCCGGGGACAGTCCTACGAGCAGTACTTC

abundance: NA
v_gene: TRBV11-2
d_gene: NA
j_gene: TRBJ2-3
CDR3aa: CASSSILGDTQYF
CDR3nt: TGTGCCAGCAGCTCCATCCTCGGAGATACGCAGTATTTT

abundance: NA
v_gene: TRBV7-9
d_gene: TRBD1
j_gene: TRBJ1-2
CDR3aa: CSSSRGNYGYTF
CDR3nt: TGTTCCAGCAGCAGGGGGAACTATGGCTACACCTTC

abundance: few
v_gene: TRBV6-6
d_gene: NA
j_gene: TRBJ1-5
CDR3aa: CASRTATDYQPQHF
CDR3nt: TGTGCCAGCAGGACAGCCACAGACTATCAGCCCCAGCATTTT

abundance: NA
v_gene: TRBV11-2
d_gene: NA
j_gene: TRBJ2-7
CDR3aa: CASSLLGGVSYEQYF
CDR3nt: TGTGCCAGCAGTTTACTTGGCGGGGTTTCTTACGAGCAGTACTTC

abundance: NA
v_gene: TRBV5-1
d_gene: NA
j_gene: TRBJ2-7
CDR3aa: CASSLPRSSYEQYF
CDR3nt: TGCGCCAGCAGCTTGCCAAGGAGCTCCTACGAGCAGTACTTC

abundance: NA
v_gene: TRBV5-4
d_gene: NA
j_gene: TRBJ2-3
CDR3aa: CASSLHLGDTQYF
CDR3nt: TGTGCCAGCAGCCTCCACCTAGGAGATACGCAGTATTTT

abundance: once
v_gene: TRBV28
d_gene: TRBD1
j_gene: TRBJ2-3
CDR3aa: CASSLTWTGLTDTQYF
CDR3nt: TGTGCCAGCAGTCTTACGTGGACAGGTCTAACAGATACGCAGTATTTT

abundance: NA
v_gene: TRBV6-5
d_gene: NA
j_gene: TRBJ1-6
CDR3aa: CASVLRAYNSPLHF
CDR3nt: TGTGCCAGCGTCCTCCGGGCCTATAATTCACCCCTCCACTTT

abundance: NA
v_gene: TRBV6-6
d_gene: NA
j_gene: TRBJ2-2
CDR3aa: CASSRGGSNTGELFF
CDR3nt: TGTGCCAGCAGTCGAGGAGGCTCGAACACCGGGGAGCTGTTTTTT

abundance: NA
v_gene: TRBV27
d_gene: TRBD1
j_gene: TRBJ2-7
CDR3aa: CASRGAGGVGYEQYF
CDR3nt: TGTGCCAGCAGGGGGGCAGGGGGCGTAGGCTACGAGCAGTACTTC

abundance: once
v_gene: TRBV2
d_gene: NA
j_gene: TRBJ2-1
CDR3aa: CASSDRFGNEQFF
CDR3nt: TGTGCCAGCAGTGACAGGTTTGGCAATGAGCAGTTCTTC

abundance: NA
v_gene: TRBV25-1
d_gene: NA
j_gene: TRBJ1-2
CDR3aa: CASSEPTRNYGYTF
CDR3nt: TGTGCCAGCAGTGAGCCCACCAGAAACTATGGCTACACCTTC

abundance: NA
v_gene: TRBV9
d_gene: NA
j_gene: TRBJ2-7
CDR3aa: CASSSHGPGEPRIYEQYF
CDR3nt: TGTGCCAGCAGCTCCCACGGACCGGGGGAACCAAGGATCTACGAGCAGTACTTC

abundance: NA
v_gene: TRBV5-1
d_gene: TRBD1
j_gene: TRBJ2-1
CDR3aa: CASSLGGQLSYNEQFF
CDR3nt: TGCGCCAGCAGCTTGGGGGGACAGCTATCTTACAATGAGCAGTTCTTC

abundance: NA
v_gene: TRBV28
d_gene: NA
j_gene: TRBJ1-5
CDR3aa: CASSLQGGRQVGHF
CDR3nt: TGTGCCAGCAGTTTACAAGGGGGTCGACAGGTAGGGCATTTT

abundance: once
v_gene: TRBV7-2
d_gene: NA
j_gene: TRBJ2-5
CDR3aa: CASSRTMTQETQYF
CDR3nt: TGTGCCAGCAGCCGAACAATGACTCAAGAGACCCAGTACTTC

abundance: NA
v_gene: TRBV10-3
d_gene: NA
j_gene: TRBJ2-4
CDR3aa: CAISESGALAKNIQYF
CDR3nt: TGTGCCATCAGTGAGTCGGGGGCCCTAGCCAAAAACATTCAGTACTTC

abundance: NA
v_gene: TRBV2
d_gene: TRBD2
j_gene: TRBJ2-1
CDR3aa: CASRKGRGDYNEQFF
CDR3nt: TGTGCCAGCAGGAAGGGGCGGGGGGATTACAATGAGCAGTTCTTC

abundance: NA
v_gene: TRBV2
d_gene: NA
j_gene: TRBJ2-5
CDR3aa: CASKGVQETQYF
CDR3nt: TGTGCCAGCAAGGGAGTCCAAGAGACCCAGTACTTC